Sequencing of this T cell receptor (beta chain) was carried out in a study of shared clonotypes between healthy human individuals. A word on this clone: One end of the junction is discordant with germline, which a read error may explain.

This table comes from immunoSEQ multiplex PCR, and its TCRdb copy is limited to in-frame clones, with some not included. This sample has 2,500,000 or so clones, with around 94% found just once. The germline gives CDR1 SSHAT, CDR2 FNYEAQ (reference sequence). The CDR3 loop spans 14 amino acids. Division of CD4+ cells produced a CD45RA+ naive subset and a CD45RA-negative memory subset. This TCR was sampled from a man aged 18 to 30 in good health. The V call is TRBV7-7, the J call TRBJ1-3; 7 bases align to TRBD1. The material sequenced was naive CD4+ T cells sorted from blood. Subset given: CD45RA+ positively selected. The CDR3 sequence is CASSYDREGNTIYF. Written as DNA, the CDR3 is TGTGCTAGCAGCTACGACAGGGAAGGAAACACCATATATTTT. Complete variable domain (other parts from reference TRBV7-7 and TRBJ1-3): GAGVSQSPRYKVTKRGQDVTLRCDPISSHATLYWYQQALGQGPEFLTYFNYEAQPDKSGLPSDRFSAERPEGSISTLTIQRTEQRDSAMYRCASSYDREGNTIYFGEGSWLTVV.